This paragraph reports one T cell receptor beta chain. V shed 7 bases and J shed 1 base, with 14 bases lying between them. Germline V gene data show CDR1 as SGHRS and CDR2 as YFSETQ. There are 14 residues in the CDR3. Method: immunoSEQ multiplex PCR; TCRdb's copy keeps in-frame clones and lacks some. The sample has some 140,000 clones; around 80% are singletons. This sample was included in a study of blood T cell repertoires in COVID-19. The receptor comes from a man in his sixties with acute or convalescent COVID-19. The genes are TRBV5-1 and TRBJ1-1; no definite D call. Material for sequencing was peripheral blood. The CDR3 sequence is CASRPEGRNTEAFF. The DNA of the CDR3 is TGCGCCAGCCGACCGGAGGGAAGGAACACTGAAGCTTTCTTT.